The T cell receptor (beta chain) under discussion was sequenced for a study of cytomegalovirus exposure and HLA in healthy donors. Germline CDR1 is GTSNPN and CDR2 is SVGIG (reference sequence). Trimming shortened V by 0 bases and J by 10 bases, and 12 bases separated the two germline ends. The CDR3 length is 12 residues. The PCR was carried out with 60 Vbeta primers and 13 Jbeta primers. Clones were read by immunoSEQ multiplex PCR, and TCRdb kept only the in-frame ones, dropping some. The sample consists of about 65,000 clones, around 77% of them appearing once. This receptor was obtained from a woman in her twenties or thirties in good health and CMV-seronegative. The sequencing sample was made of PBMCs. V is TRBV30 and J is TRBJ1-1; D is ambiguous. The CDR3 coding sequence is TGTGCCTGGAGTGTACTAGGTCGAGTAGCTTTCTTT. Translation: CAWSVLGRVAFF.